The subject of this entry is one TCR beta chain. Each sample had at least 6.5 million PBMCs isolated. The data stem from a study of blood T cells in healthy people across ages. The CDR3 runs to 15 residues. V was clipped by 4 bases and J by 0 bases; unmatched bases: 5. Germline values: CDR1 LGHNA, CDR2 YSLEER. Alongside a J-beta primer mix, a sample-barcoded 5' primer served in a second PCR lasting roughly 7 to 11 cycles. A template-switch adaptor containing 12 random nucleotides labeled each cDNA molecule. TCRdb reprocessed the 5' RACE reads via MiXCR and lists one record per CDR3 protein. Of around 800,000 distinct CDR3 sequences listed, 62% are singletons.

The material sequenced was blood. The genes are TRBV4-3 and TRBJ1-2, with 7 positions matching TRBD1. The source is a man between 25 and 39 years old in good health. The chain's CDR3 is CASSPRDSTNYGYTF. CDR3 sequence (DNA): TGCGCCAGCAGCCCCCGGGACAGTACTAACTATGGCTACACCTTC.